This T cell receptor (beta chain) appears in the sequencing data of a study of patients and donors after allogeneic stem cell transplantation. TCRdb independently ran MiXCR on the RT-PCR reads; one entry per CDR3 protein. The repertoire holds some 960,000 distinct CDR3 sequences, with about a sixth as singletons. V shed 4 bases and J shed 9 bases, with 7 bases lying between them. The CDR3 sequence is 11 residues long. Germline V gene sequence: CDR1 LNHDA, CDR2 SQIVND (reference sequence). This clonotype has more than one count but fewer than ten. The V gene is TRBV19, the J gene TRBJ2-1; no definite D call. This receptor was obtained from a human donor who was either an allogeneic HSCT recipient or a stem cell or donor lymphocyte infusion donor (not recorded which). It is not recorded whose cells these are; they may come from a transplant donor. The specimen was blood, either unsorted or a sorted T cell fraction (not recorded which). The CDR3 is CASSKSPEQFF. CDR3 sequence (DNA): TGTGCCAGTAGTAAGTCCCCTGAGCAGTTCTTC. Using reference TRBV19 and TRBJ2-1 for the parts outside the CDR3, the full variable domain is DGGITQSPKYLFRKEGQNVTLSCEQNLNHDAMYWYRQDPGQGLRLIYYSQIVNDFQKGDIAEGYSVSREKKESFPLTVTSAQKNPTAFYLCASSKSPEQFFGPGTRLTVL.